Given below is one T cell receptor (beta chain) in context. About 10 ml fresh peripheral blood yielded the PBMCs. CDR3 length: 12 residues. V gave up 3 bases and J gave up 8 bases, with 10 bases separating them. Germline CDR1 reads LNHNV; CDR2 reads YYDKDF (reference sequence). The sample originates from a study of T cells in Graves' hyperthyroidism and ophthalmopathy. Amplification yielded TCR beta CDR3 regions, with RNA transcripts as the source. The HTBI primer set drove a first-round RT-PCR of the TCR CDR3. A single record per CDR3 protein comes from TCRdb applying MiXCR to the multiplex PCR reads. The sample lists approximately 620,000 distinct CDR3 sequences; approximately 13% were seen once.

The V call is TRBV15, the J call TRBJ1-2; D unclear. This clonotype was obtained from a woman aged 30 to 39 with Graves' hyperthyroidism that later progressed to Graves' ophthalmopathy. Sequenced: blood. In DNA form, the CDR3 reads TGTGCCACCAGCAGGGAGGCTGGAGGCTACACCTTC. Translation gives CATSREAGGYTF.